These 23 T cell receptor beta chains came from one sample sequenced in a study of OX40 agonist ivuxolimab in advanced cancers. Libraries came from the immunoSEQ multiplex PCR assay. TCRdb re-hosts the immuneACCESS table, in-frame sequences only. Its copies lack some clones; in the studies checked, an unresolved V gene accounts for under half of them, and the cause for the rest is not known. The sample table contains about 53,000 clones; only one count was recorded for 85% to 90% of them. The leading ten clones occupy about a tenth of the sample. The source was CD4+ or CD8+ T cells sorted from blood, collected in a trial of the OX40 agonist ivuxolimab. The receptors were sampled from an adult with an advanced solid tumor such as melanoma, head and neck, liver or kidney cancer.

V is TRBV4-3 and J is TRBJ1-1; tentatively, D is TRBD1 (5 bases). Germline V gives CDR1 LGHNA, CDR2 YSLEER. This CDR3 contains 15 residues. With 0 bases removed from V and 6 bases from J, the gap between germline ends came to 14 bases. CDR3 residues: CASSQELREGAEAFF. DNA of the CDR3: TGCGCCAGCAGCCAAGAATTACGGGAAGGGGCTGAAGCTTTCTTT.

The chain uses TRBV19 and TRBJ2-2, with 9 bases fitting TRBD1. The CDR3 contains 15 residues. The trim removed 6 bases at V and 3 bases at J, leaving 5 bases unmatched. CDR1 and CDR2 from the germline V gene are LNHDA and SQIVND (reference sequence). The CDR3 reads CASRPGQGDTGELFF. The DNA of the CDR3 is TGTGCCAGTAGACCGGGACAGGGAGACACCGGGGAGCTGTTTTTT.

The CDR3 reads CATSSPGAPKTGEGYTF. CDR3 DNA: TGTGCCACCAGCAGTCCAGGGGCGCCTAAGACGGGAGAAGGCTACACCTTC. This rearrangement joins TRBV15 to TRBJ1-2; D is possibly TRBD1 (6 bases). The V and J ends lost 3 bases and 8 bases respectively, with 25 bases between them. Per germline, CDR1 LNHNV and CDR2 YYDKDF (reference sequence). The CDR3 totals 17 residues. Full variable domain (missing parts from reference TRBV15 and TRBJ1-2): DAMVIQNPRYQVTQFGKPVTLSCSQTLNHNVMYWYQQKSSQAPKLLFHYYDKDFNNEADTPDNFQSRRPNTSFCFLDIRSPGLGDTAMYLCATSSPGAPKTGEGYTFGSGTRLTVV.

The V call is TRBV6-5, the J call TRBJ2-7; 7 bases are a match to TRBD1. The junction had 7 bases not matched to a gene; V was cut back by 6 bases and J by 2 bases. In germline, CDR1 is MNHEY, CDR2 SVGAGI. This CDR3 comprises 14 residues. CDR3 bases: TGTGCCAGCAGCTGGGGACAGCTCACCTACGAGCAGTACTTC. Translating it yields CASSWGQLTYEQYF.

V usage is TRBV6-1 and J usage is TRBJ1-5; D not resolved. CDR1 MNHNS and CDR2 SASEGT come from the germline V gene. The CDR3 runs to 13 residues. V was pared by 7 bases and J by 4 bases, with 11 bases between. Here the CDR3 reads CASNLGRNQPQHF. The CDR3 DNA reads as TGTGCCAGCAATCTTGGGAGAAATCAGCCCCAGCATTTT.

The chain employs TRBV10-3 and TRBJ1-1, with unresolved D. The CDR3 has 12 residues. Between the trimmed V and J ends, which lost 3 bases and 1 base, there was a span of 3 bases. Germline V gene data show CDR1 as ENHRY and CDR2 as SYGVKD. The CDR3 sequence: CAISEPNTEAFF. The CDR3 region has the DNA TGTGCCATCAGTGAACCGAACACTGAAGCTTTCTTT.

J is TRBJ1-1 and V is TRBV29-1; tentative D call: TRBD1 (5 bases). The CDR3 loop spans 12 amino acids. Trimming shortened V by 0 bases and J by 4 bases, and 6 bases separated the two germline ends. The germline V gene encodes CDR1 SQVTM and CDR2 ANQGSEA. The DNA for the CDR3 is TGCAGCGTTGAAGATCAGGGCACTGAAGCTTTCTTT. As protein: CSVEDQGTEAFF.

The genes are TRBV9 and TRBJ1-1; no reliable D call. V was pared by 0 bases and J by 2 bases, with 5 bases between. The CDR3 is 13 residues long. CDR1 is SGDLS, CDR2 YYNGEE, per germline. CDR3 sequence (DNA): TGTGCCAGCAGCGTAGCAGACAACACTGAAGCTTTCTTT. Translation: CASSVADNTEAFF.

This rearrangement joins TRBV6-5 to TRBJ2-4; TRBD2 might be the D (6 bases). The germline V gene encodes CDR1 MNHEY and CDR2 SVGAGI. The CDR3 is 11 amino acids. Trimming removed 6 bases from V and 10 bases from J, with 10 bases in between. CDR3 sequence reads: CASSYAGIQYF. CDR3 sequence (DNA): TGTGCCAGCAGCTACGCGGGGATTCAGTACTTC.

V and J are TRBV19 and TRBJ1-4; 8 bases map to TRBD1. V trimming: 5 bases; J trimming: 8 bases; junction bases outside the gene matches: 13. Per germline, CDR1 LNHDA and CDR2 SQIVND (reference sequence). CDR3 size: 16 residues. The CDR3 protein is CASSPRFRGLSEKLFF. The CDR3 DNA is TGTGCCAGTAGTCCCCGCTTCAGGGGGCTCTCGGAAAAACTGTTTTTT.

V usage is TRBV5-4 and J usage is TRBJ2-3, with 13 nucleotides matching TRBD2. V lost 3 bases to trimming and J lost 6 bases; unmatched junction nucleotides: 7. The CDR3 consists of 16 residues. CDR1 and CDR2 from the germline V gene are SGHNT and YYREEE (reference sequence). The CDR3: CASSSLLAGGPDTQYF. The CDR3 nucleotides read TGTGCCAGCAGCTCCCTACTAGCGGGGGGGCCTGATACGCAGTATTTT.

The rearrangement joins TRBV2 to TRBJ2-7; 9 positions match TRBD1. This CDR3 is built from 16 residues. Germline assignment: CDR1 SNHLY and CDR2 FYNNEI. V shed 6 bases and J 5 bases; nucleotides not matched to a gene: 14. CDR3 amino acids: CASSGPSGTGYHEQYF. In DNA form, the CDR3 reads TGTGCCAGCAGCGGCCCGTCCGGGACAGGGTACCACGAGCAGTACTTC. Full variable domain (rest looked up from reference TRBV2 and TRBJ2-7): EPEVTQTPSHQVTQMGQEVILRCVPISNHLYFYWYRQILGQKVEFLVSFYNNEISEKSEIFDDQFSVERPDGSNFTLKIRSTKLEDSAMYFCASSGPSGTGYHEQYFGPGTRLTVT.

V gene TRBV5-4 combines with J gene TRBJ1-1; no reliable D call. The CDR3 covers 15 residues. Germline V gene lookup returns CDR1 SGHNT and CDR2 YYREEE (reference sequence). V lost 0 bases, J lost 1 base, and 10 bases lay in between. CDR3 amino acids: CASSLEPSRNTEAFF. In DNA form, the CDR3 reads TGTGCCAGCAGCTTGGAGCCCAGTAGGAACACTGAAGCTTTCTTT.

The chain couples TRBV19 to TRBJ1-2; weak D call: TRBD1 (5 bases). Trimming pared 6 bases from V and 4 bases from J, leaving 24 bases between. CDR3 length: 17 amino acids. CDR1 and CDR2 (germline): LNHDA, SQIVND (reference sequence). CDR3 in amino acids: CASRLDGGAGTPYGYTF. The CDR3, as DNA: TGTGCCAGTAGATTGGATGGTGGGGCAGGGACGCCCTATGGCTACACCTTC.

This clone was counted between two and nine times. The genes are TRBV10-1 and TRBJ2-7; D may be TRBD1 (5 bases). The CDR3 has 13 residues. V lost 2 bases and J 7 bases, leaving 12 bases between the germline ends. The germline CDR1 and CDR2 sequences are WNHNN and SYGVQD (reference sequence). In DNA form, the CDR3 reads TGCGCCAGCAGTGAGGCAGGGTTGGGGGAGCAGTACTTC. Protein product: CASSEAGLGEQYF.

The chain links TRBV6-6 to TRBJ2-3; D is perhaps TRBD1 (6 bases). V lost 0 bases and J 0 bases, leaving 7 bases between the germline ends. The CDR3 is made up of 15 amino acids. The germline CDR1 and CDR2 sequences are MNHNY and SVGAGI (reference sequence). The CDR3 DNA reads TGTGCCAGCAGTTACTCGCAGGGGAGCACAGATACGCAGTATTTT. Its protein product is CASSYSQGSTDTQYF.

The rearrangement links TRBV4-1 to TRBJ2-3; 8 bases are shared with TRBD2. CDR1 is MGHRA and CDR2 is YSYEKL in the germline V gene. J lost 6 bases, V lost 4 bases, and 15 bases had no gene match. CDR3 size: 17 residues. CDR3 DNA: TGCGCCAGCAGCCCCTCATCAGGGAGCGGGAGTGGGGATACGCAGTATTTT. It yields the protein CASSPSSGSGSGDTQYF.

The rearrangement joins TRBV7-8 to TRBJ2-1, with 11 positions matching TRBD2. This CDR3 contains 15 residues. Looked up from germline, CDR1 is SGHVS and CDR2 is FQNEAQ. The V and J ends lost 5 bases and 6 bases, in that order; junction bases with no gene match: 6. Written as DNA, the CDR3 is TGTGCCAGCAGCAATAGCGGGGGGGCATTCAATGAGCAGTTCTTC. It encodes CASSNSGGAFNEQFF.

The rearrangement joins TRBV29-1 to TRBJ1-2; D gene ambiguous. The CDR3 covers 13 residues. Trimming pared 6 bases from V and 2 bases from J, leaving 13 bases between. CDR1 SQVTM and CDR2 ANQGSEA come from the germline V gene. CDR3 sequence (DNA): TGCAGCGTAGGCAGTAGATCGAACTATGGCTACACCTTC. This codes for CSVGSRSNYGYTF.

This chain connects TRBV7-9 to TRBJ2-1; 14 bases map to TRBD2. V shed 5 bases and J 8 bases; nucleotides not matched to a gene: 5. The CDR3 consists of 15 residues. Germline values: CDR1 SEHNR, CDR2 FQNEAQ (reference sequence). This CDR3 is CASSHGTSGSYEQFF. As DNA, the CDR3 is TGTGCCAGCAGCCACGGGACTAGCGGGAGCTATGAGCAGTTCTTC.

CDR3 amino acids: CASSSGSGEAADTQYF. Written as DNA, the CDR3 is TGTGCCAGCAGTTCCGGGAGCGGAGAGGCCGCAGATACGCAGTATTTT. The V gene is TRBV6-5, the J gene TRBJ2-3; D perhaps matches TRBD2 (6 bases). CDR1 MNHEY and CDR2 SVGAGI come from the germline V gene. CDR3 length equals 16 residues. Trimming cost V 4 bases and J 4 bases, with 18 bases left between them.

In its sample, this clone ranks as medium-sized (0.01 to 0.1%). CDR3 coding DNA: TGTGCCAGCAGCCCGGGACTAGCGGAACTCAATGAGCAGTTCTTC. This gives the protein CASSPGLAELNEQFF. This sequence joins TRBV4-2 and TRBJ2-1; the match to TRBD2 covers 11 bases. This CDR3 has 15 residues. V trimming: 4 bases; J trimming: 6 bases; junction bases outside the gene matches: 5. Germline CDR1 is LGHNA and CDR2 is YNFKEQ.

V is TRBV18 and J is TRBJ2-7; D is unresolved. V was shortened by 3 bases and J by 3 bases, with 6 bases between the two germline ends. Germline CDR1 KGHSH, CDR2 LQKENI. There are 12 residues in the CDR3. The CDR3 coding sequence is TGTGCCAGCTCACCCGGACGCTACGAGCAGTACTTC. Protein sequence: CASSPGRYEQYF.